This TCR beta chain derives from a study of CD8 T cells in Susac syndrome. General study results and limits: There were approximately 15 Susac-specific public clones in total CD8+ repertoires and several in CD8+ TEMRA repertoires.

In blood CD8+ and CD4+ T cells, TCR beta underwent sequencing. Through negative isolation, CD4+ and CD8+ T cells were obtained, while TEMRA cells were enriched using FACS. RNA amounts of roughly 0.5 to 1 ug underwent reverse transcription with random hexamers. An immunoSEQ multiplex PCR amplified TCR beta CDR3 over 54 Vbeta and 13 Jbeta. TCRdb re-analysed the immunoSEQ multiplex PCR reads in MiXCR, keeping a single row per CDR3 protein. The table includes about 75,000 distinct CDR3 sequences, approximately 94% detected once. In its sample, this clonotype was seen once. As yet, its antigen is unknown. The CDR3 is made up of 13 amino acids. Germline CDR1 is MDHEN and CDR2 is SYDVKM. Deletions cut 2 bases from V and 8 bases from J, with 12 bases between.

Sample: CD8+ T cells from PBMCs. This TCR was sampled from a human donor with Susac syndrome. This chain joins TRBV28 and TRBJ1-2, with TRBD1 as a possible D gene (6 bases). CDR3 nucleotide sequence: TGTGCCAGCAGTTTACAGGGGAGTTACGGCTACACCTTC. Encoded protein: CASSLQGSYGYTF.